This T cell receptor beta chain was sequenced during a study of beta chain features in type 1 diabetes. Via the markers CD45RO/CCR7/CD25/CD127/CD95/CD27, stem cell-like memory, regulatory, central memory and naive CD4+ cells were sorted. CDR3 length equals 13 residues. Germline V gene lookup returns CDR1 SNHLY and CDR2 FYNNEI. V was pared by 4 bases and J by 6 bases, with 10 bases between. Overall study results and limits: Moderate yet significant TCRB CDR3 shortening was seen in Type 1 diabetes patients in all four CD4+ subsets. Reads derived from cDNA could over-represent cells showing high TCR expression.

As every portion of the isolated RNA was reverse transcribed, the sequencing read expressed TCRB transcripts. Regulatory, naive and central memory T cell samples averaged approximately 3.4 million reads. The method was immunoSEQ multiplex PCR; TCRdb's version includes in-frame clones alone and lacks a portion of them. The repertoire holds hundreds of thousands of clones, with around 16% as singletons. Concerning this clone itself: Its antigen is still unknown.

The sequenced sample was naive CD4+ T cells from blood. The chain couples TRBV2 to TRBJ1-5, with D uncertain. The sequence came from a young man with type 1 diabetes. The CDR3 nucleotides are TGTGCCAGCAGTGTTAGAGTGTTTCAGCCCCAGCATTTT. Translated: CASSVRVFQPQHF.